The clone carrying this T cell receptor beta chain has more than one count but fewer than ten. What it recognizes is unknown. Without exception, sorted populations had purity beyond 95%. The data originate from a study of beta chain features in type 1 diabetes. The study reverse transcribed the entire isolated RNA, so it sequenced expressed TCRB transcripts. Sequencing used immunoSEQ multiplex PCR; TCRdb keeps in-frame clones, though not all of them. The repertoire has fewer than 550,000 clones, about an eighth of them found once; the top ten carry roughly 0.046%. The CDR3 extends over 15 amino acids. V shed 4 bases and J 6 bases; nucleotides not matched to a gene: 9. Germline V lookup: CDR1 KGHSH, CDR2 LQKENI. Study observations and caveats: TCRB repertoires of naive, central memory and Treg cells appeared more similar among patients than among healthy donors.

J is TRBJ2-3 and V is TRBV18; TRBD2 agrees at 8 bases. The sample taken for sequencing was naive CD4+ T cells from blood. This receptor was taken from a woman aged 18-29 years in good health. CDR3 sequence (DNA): TGTGCCAGCTCACTTACTAGCGGCAGGCCGGATACGCAGTATTTT. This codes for CASSLTSGRPDTQYF.